One and the same sample provided the 10 T cell receptor beta chains below, sequenced in a study of cytomegalovirus exposure and HLA in healthy donors (dated by TCRdb to the late 2010s). Library construction relied on the immunoSEQ multiplex PCR assay. For the multiplex PCR, a mixture combining 60 forward primers for TCR Vbeta segments and 13 reverse primers for TCR Jbeta segments was used. The source is immuneACCESS, and TCRdb retained only in-frame sequences with V and J called. Part of the clones is not carried over; for the studies checked, unresolved V genes explain less than half of this, and the remainder is unexplained. The sample table contains roughly 99,000 clones; only one count was recorded for about 74% of them. Together, the top ten hold about 1.7% of the sample. The sample comprised PBMCs. The origin of the receptors is a male donor in good health and CMV-seronegative.

The CDR3: CASNRDYEQYF. The DNA for the CDR3 is TGTGCCAGCAACAGGGACTACGAGCAGTACTTC. V gene TRBV25-1 combines with J gene TRBJ2-7; TRBD1 is a possible D gene (6 bases). Trimming cost V 7 bases and J 3 bases, with 7 bases left between them. In germline, CDR1 is MGHDK, CDR2 SYGVNS. CDR3 size: 11 residues.

This sequence joins TRBV5-1 and TRBJ2-1; D unresolved. The CDR3 has 13 residues. The germline V gene encodes CDR1 SGHRS and CDR2 YFSETQ. Between the trimmed V and J ends, which lost 7 bases and 6 bases, there was a span of 14 bases. CDR3 coding DNA: TGCGCCAGCCATGGGCTCCGAGCCAATGAGCAGTTCTTC. It translates to CASHGLRANEQFF.

This chain links TRBV18 with TRBJ2-7; 12 bases map to TRBD1. Looked up from germline, CDR1 is KGHSH and CDR2 is LQKENI. The CDR3 has 15 amino acids. After removal of 3 bases from V and 5 bases from J, the junction contained 5 bases not matched to a gene. The CDR3 loop reads CASSPLGQGAHEQYF. CDR3 in DNA: TGTGCCAGCTCACCTCTGGGACAGGGGGCCCACGAGCAGTACTTC.

The chain links TRBV5-6 to TRBJ1-1, with D uncertain. CDR3 length: 11 residues. Trimming cost V 0 bases and J 8 bases, with 5 bases left between them. The germline V gene encodes CDR1 SGHDT and CDR2 YYEEEE. The CDR3 DNA follows: TGTGCCAGCAGCTTGGGAGCAGAAGCTTTCTTT. Translated, it gives CASSLGAEAFF.

V and J are TRBV6-5 and TRBJ2-7, with D perhaps TRBD1 (6 bases). The CDR3 contains 15 residues. Per the germline V gene, CDR1 is MNHEY and CDR2 is SVGAGI. V dropped 4 bases and J dropped 2 bases, with 15 bases sitting between them. The CDR3 nucleotides read TGTGCCAGCAGTTCCCCCGCGGCAGGGGCCTACGAGCAGTACTTC. It yields the protein CASSSPAAGAYEQYF.

About this clone: Other DNA sequences from this sample encode an identical CDR3 as well. The chain carries TRBV30 and TRBJ2-1, with D unresolved. The length of the CDR3 is 14 residues. Deletions cut 0 bases from V and 3 bases from J, with 9 bases between. Per the germline V gene, CDR1 is GTSNPN and CDR2 is SVGIG (reference sequence). For the CDR3, the DNA is TGTGCCTGGAGTGTACTTGCTGGCTACAATGAGCAGTTCTTC. Translating it yields CAWSVLAGYNEQFF.

The chain recombines TRBV4-2 with TRBJ2-5, with TRBD1 matching over 9 bases. Unmatched junction bases numbered 7, after V lost 2 bases and J lost 3 bases. The CDR3 covers 16 residues. The germline CDR1 and CDR2 sequences are LGHNA and YNFKEQ. The CDR3 nucleotides are TGTGCCAGCAGCCAAATCTCGGGACAGGGCAAAGAGACCCAGTACTTC. This translates into CASSQISGQGKETQYF.

The rearrangement joins TRBV25-1 to TRBJ2-5, with 7 bases matching TRBD1. V shed 0 bases, J shed 4 bases, and the junction held 5 bases outside the gene matches. Germline-derived CDR1 and CDR2 are MGHDK and SYGVNS. CDR3 length: 15 amino acids. This CDR3 is CASSEYIGGRETQYF. Here the CDR3 DNA reads TGTGCCAGCAGTGAATATATAGGGGGCCGAGAGACCCAGTACTTC.

The chain joins TRBV6-5 to TRBJ2-7, with D possibly matching TRBD2 (6 bases). From germline, CDR1 is MNHEY and CDR2 SVGAGI. The CDR3 extends over 14 amino acids. V was clipped by 10 bases and J by 6 bases, with 22 bases between them. Written as DNA, the CDR3 is TGTGCCACCCGACCGGAGGGGAGGTCGGTCGAGCAGTACTTC. It yields the protein CATRPEGRSVEQYF.

This chain connects TRBV7-2 to TRBJ1-4; a possible D gene is TRBD1 (6 bases). Germline V CDR1 and CDR2: SGHTA, FQGNSA. This CDR3 is 14 amino acids long. V was trimmed by 6 bases and J by 0 bases, leaving 8 bases between them. The CDR3 DNA reads TGTGCCAGCAGTTCAGGGGCAACTAATGAAAAACTGTTTTTT. Its translation is CASSSGATNEKLFF.